The next 21 T cell receptor beta chains were all read from a single sample in a study of beta chain features in type 1 diabetes. Since all of the isolated RNA was reverse transcribed, expressed TCRB transcripts were what got sequenced. Generated by immunoSEQ multiplex PCR, the TCRdb table keeps only in-frame clones and is missing some. Here the sample spans hundreds of thousands of clones, around 10% being singletons. Sample: naive CD4+ T cells from blood. These TCRs come from a woman aged 18-29 years in good health.

This sequence joins TRBV18 and TRBJ1-1, with TRBD1 matching 7 bases. Trimming removed 7 bases from V and 1 base from J; junction bases left unmatched: 3. This CDR3 spans 13 amino acids. The V gene's germline CDR1 is KGHSH and CDR2 LQKENI. DNA for the CDR3: TGTGCCAGCTACGGGGACAGGAACACTGAAGCTTTCTTT. As protein: CASYGDRNTEAFF.

This clone turned up a few times. V usage is TRBV30 and J usage is TRBJ1-2; tentatively, D is TRBD1 (6 bases). This CDR3 contains 15 residues. Trimming cost V 2 bases and J 5 bases, with 18 bases left between them. In germline, CDR1 is GTSNPN, CDR2 SVGIG (reference sequence). The DNA for the CDR3 is TGTGCCTGGAGTTTCCGGGGGGCGCTTAATTATGGCTACACCTTC. This encodes CAWSFRGALNYGYTF.

The CDR3 DNA sequence: TGTGCCAGTACCAACGACAGGAATTATGGCTACACCTTC. Its translation: CASTNDRNYGYTF. The chain recombines TRBV19 with TRBJ1-2, with a tentative D call TRBD1 (6 bases). The length of the CDR3 is 13 residues. Germline V gives CDR1 LNHDA, CDR2 SQIVND (reference sequence). The V end lost 7 bases, the J end lost 5 bases, and 14 bases lay between the germline ends.

The sample holds one count of this clone. The chain links TRBV12-5 to TRBJ1-1, with D maybe TRBD1 (6 bases). This CDR3 region has 14 residues. Trimming cost V 6 bases and J 4 bases, with 15 bases left between them. In germline, CDR1 is LGHNT, CDR2 FRNRAP. DNA for the CDR3: TGTGCTAGTGGCCCTGTCAAGGGGGTCACTGAAGCTTTCTTT. Translation: CASGPVKGVTEAFF.

The chain combines TRBV7-9 with TRBJ1-2; possible D gene TRBD1, 5 bases. The ends were cut back, 7 bases at V and 3 bases at J, with 21 bases in the middle. The CDR3 is made up of 16 amino acids. Per the germline V gene, CDR1 is SEHNR and CDR2 is FQNEAQ (reference sequence). In DNA form, the CDR3 reads TGTGCCAGCACCACCGGGACTTTACCCCTGGACTATGGCTACACCTTC. This translates into CASTTGTLPLDYGYTF.

The chain combines TRBV5-1 with TRBJ1-2; tentatively, D is TRBD1 (5 bases). Germline CDR1 SGHRS, CDR2 YFSETQ. V was pared by 1 base and J by 4 bases, with 8 bases between. This CDR3 has 13 residues. The CDR3 spells CASSLSGPYGYTF. The CDR3 nucleotides read TGCGCCAGCAGCTTGTCAGGGCCCTATGGCTACACCTTC.

This clone was seen only a few times. The V call is TRBV4-2, the J call TRBJ2-2, with 10 bases matching TRBD1. This CDR3 spans 17 amino acids. V shed 0 bases, J shed 4 bases, and the junction held 5 bases outside the gene matches. CDR1 LGHNA and CDR2 YNFKEQ come from the germline V gene. CDR3 in amino acids: CASSQDWRTGGTGELFF. Here the CDR3 DNA reads TGTGCCAGCAGCCAAGATTGGAGGACAGGGGGCACCGGGGAGCTGTTTTTT.

The V gene is TRBV6-6, the J gene TRBJ2-2; D may be TRBD2 (5 bases). CDR3 size: 14 residues. Between the trimmed V and J ends, which lost 8 bases and 6 bases, there was a span of 16 bases. Germline assignment: CDR1 MNHNY and CDR2 SVGAGI (reference sequence). This CDR3 reads CASQTFSEAGELFF. In DNA form, the CDR3 reads TGTGCCAGCCAAACCTTTAGCGAGGCCGGGGAGCTGTTTTTT.

V gene TRBV19 combines with J gene TRBJ2-7, with D possibly matching TRBD1 (5 bases). The CDR3 contains 15 residues. With 1 base removed from V and 2 bases from J, the gap between germline ends came to 12 bases. The germline V gene has CDR1 LNHDA and CDR2 SQIVND (reference sequence). The CDR3: CASSIAGKGTYEQYF. The CDR3, as DNA: TGTGCCAGTAGTATAGCAGGGAAGGGGACCTACGAGCAGTACTTC.

This clone has just a few counts. The chain employs TRBV18 and TRBJ2-7, with a tentative D call TRBD2 (6 bases). Looked up from germline, CDR1 is KGHSH and CDR2 is LQKENI. V shed 3 bases and J shed 2 bases, with 8 bases lying between them. The CDR3 is 13 residues long. Here the CDR3 DNA reads TGTGCCAGCTCACCGGGACTTACCTACGAGCAGTACTTC. Protein product: CASSPGLTYEQYF.

In this sample, this clone turned up a few times. The chain is built from TRBV7-9 and TRBJ1-2; D is ambiguous. This CDR3 comprises 14 residues. Germline CDR1 and CDR2: SEHNR and FQNEAQ (reference sequence). V shed 2 bases and J shed 4 bases, with 11 bases lying between them. The CDR3 reads CASSLRGLLYGYTF. CDR3 in DNA: TGTGCCAGCAGCTTACGTGGGCTGCTCTATGGCTACACCTTC.

This clone was recorded many times. The CDR3 loop reads CASRMGTNYNEQFF. The CDR3 DNA reads TGCGCCAGCAGGATGGGGACTAACTACAATGAGCAGTTCTTC. The chain carries TRBV4-1 and TRBJ2-1; 7 nucleotides match TRBD2. CDR1 is MGHRA, CDR2 YSYEKL, per germline. The trim removed 6 bases at V and 3 bases at J, leaving 5 bases unmatched. CDR3 length: 14 amino acids.

This rearrangement joins TRBV30 to TRBJ2-7; maybe TRBD2 (5 bases). V shed 7 bases and J shed 6 bases, with 13 bases lying between them. Germline lookup yields CDR1 GTSNPN and CDR2 SVGIG (reference sequence). The CDR3 is 11 amino acids. DNA of the CDR3: TGTGCCTCGTCTAGGAGCGGCGAGCAGTACTTC. Translating gives CASSRSGEQYF.

The chain carries TRBV30 and TRBJ1-3; 9 bases map to TRBD1. This CDR3 has 15 residues. Trimming at V came to 2 bases and at J to 2 bases, leaving 4 bases not matched to a gene. CDR1 is GTSNPN and CDR2 is SVGIG in the germline V gene (reference sequence). As DNA, the CDR3 is TGTGCCTGGAGTTCGACAGGGGGGCCTGGAAACACCATATATTTT. Encoded protein: CAWSSTGGPGNTIYF. Filled out from reference TRBV30 and TRBJ1-3, the complete variable domain reads SQTIHQWPATLVQPVGSPLSLECTVEGTSNPNLYWYRQAAGRGLQLLFYSVGIGQISSEVPQNLSASRPQDRQFILSSKKLLLSDSGFYLCAWSSTGGPGNTIYFGEGSWLTVV.

This clone has a handful of counts. Other DNA sequences in this sample translate to the same CDR3. The V call is TRBV29-1, the J call TRBJ1-1; TRBD1 matches 9 bases. The trim removed 6 bases at V and 3 bases at J, leaving 2 bases unmatched. Per the germline V gene, CDR1 is SQVTM and CDR2 is ANQGSEA. CDR3 length: 12 amino acids. CDR3 in DNA: TGCAGCGTCGACAGGGGGGACACTGAAGCTTTCTTT. Translating gives CSVDRGDTEAFF.

The J gene is TRBJ2-5, the V gene TRBV7-2; 10 positions match TRBD2. CDR3 length equals 18 residues. Germline CDR1 SGHTA, CDR2 FQGNSA. J was trimmed by 4 bases and V by 0 bases; bases with no gene match: 11. CDR3: CASSLATRTSGAIETQYF. The CDR3 region has the DNA TGTGCCAGCAGCTTAGCCACCCGAACTAGCGGGGCGATAGAGACCCAGTACTTC.

This clone was found many times. The V gene is TRBV29-1, the J gene TRBJ2-7; TRBD2 might be the D (5 bases). The CDR3 covers 11 residues. CDR1 is SQVTM, CDR2 ANQGSEA, per germline. V was trimmed by 4 bases and J by 5 bases, leaving 9 bases between them. CDR3 loop: CSVGIGDEQYF. As DNA, the CDR3 is TGCAGCGTTGGAATCGGGGACGAGCAGTACTTC.

This clone was detected only a few times. CDR3 protein: CASSWTGLYNEQFF. Here the CDR3 DNA reads TGTGCCAGCAGCTGGACGGGACTATACAATGAGCAGTTCTTC. The V call is TRBV7-9, the J call TRBJ2-1, with 7 bases that match TRBD2. V lost 4 bases, J lost 4 bases, and 4 bases stayed unmatched. Germline assignment: CDR1 SEHNR and CDR2 FQNEAQ (reference sequence). The CDR3 has 14 amino acids.

Ten or more counts support this clone. The V call is TRBV19, the J call TRBJ2-7; maybe TRBD2 (6 bases). The CDR3 is 13 amino acids. Per the germline V gene, CDR1 is LNHDA and CDR2 is SQIVND (reference sequence). V lost 6 bases to trimming and J lost 0 bases, with 9 bases between them. The CDR3 region is CASRDGGSYEQYF. In DNA, the CDR3 is TGTGCCAGTAGGGACGGGGGCTCCTACGAGCAGTACTTC.

The J gene is TRBJ1-1, the V gene TRBV5-4, with 9 bases aligning to TRBD1. CDR1 is SGHNT and CDR2 is YYREEE in the germline V gene (reference sequence). The CDR3 extends over 14 amino acids. V was pared by 2 bases and J by 9 bases, with 8 bases of the junction left unmatched. CDR3: CASSLAGTGSKAFF. The DNA of the CDR3 is TGTGCCAGCAGCTTAGCCGGGACAGGGTCTAAAGCTTTCTTT.

The chain uses TRBV25-1 and TRBJ2-3, with no clear D. The CDR3 is 14 amino acids. Trimming removed 2 bases from V and 14 bases from J, with 20 bases in between. CDR1 and CDR2 from the germline V gene are MGHDK and SYGVNS. The CDR3 bases are TGTGCCAGCAGTGAAGGTTCATCTCGCCTTAGTCGGTATTTT. It specifies CASSEGSSRLSRYF.